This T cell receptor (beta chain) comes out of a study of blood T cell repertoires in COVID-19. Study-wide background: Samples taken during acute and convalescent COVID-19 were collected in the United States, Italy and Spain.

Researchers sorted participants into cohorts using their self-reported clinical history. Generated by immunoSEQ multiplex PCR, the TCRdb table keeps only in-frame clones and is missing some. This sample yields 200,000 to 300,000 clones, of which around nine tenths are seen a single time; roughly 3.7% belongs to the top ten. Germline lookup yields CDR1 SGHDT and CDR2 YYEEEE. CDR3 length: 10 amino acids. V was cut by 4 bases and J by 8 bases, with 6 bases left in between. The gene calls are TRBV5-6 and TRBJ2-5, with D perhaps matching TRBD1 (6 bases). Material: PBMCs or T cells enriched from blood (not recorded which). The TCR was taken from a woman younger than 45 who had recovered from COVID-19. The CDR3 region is CASSGTTQYF. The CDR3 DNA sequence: TGTGCCAGCAGCGGGACAACCCAGTACTTC.